The next 28 T cell receptor beta chains were all read from a single sample in a study of identical twins. TCRdb recomputed calls from the 5' RACE reads with MiXCR, one row per CDR3 protein. This table has hundreds of thousands of distinct CDR3 sequences, roughly 8.6% appearing once. The same data also contributed to another study, on yellow fever vaccine responses in identical twins.

Material for sequencing was CD8+ T cells sorted from blood. The receptors were sampled from a woman aged 18 to 35 in good health.

The sample holds many counts of this clonotype. The V gene is TRBV20-1, the J gene TRBJ2-7, with TRBD2 as a possible D gene (6 bases). This CDR3 contains 14 residues. CDR1 is DFQATT, CDR2 SNEGSKA, per germline (reference sequence). The V and J ends lost 0 bases and 5 bases respectively, with 14 bases between them. Written as DNA, the CDR3 is TGCAGTGCTAGAGATGTACTAGCTCCCCACGAGCAGTACTTC. Protein: CSARDVLAPHEQYF.

This clonotype was observed many times. The J gene is TRBJ2-7, the V gene TRBV10-3; perhaps TRBD1 as D (6 bases). With 3 bases removed from V and 3 bases from J, the gap between germline ends came to 12 bases. The CDR3 has 14 residues. Germline CDR1 and CDR2: ENHRY and SYGVKD. The CDR3 DNA sequence: TGTGCCATCAGTGACGGGCAGGGGATCTACGAGCAGTACTTC. It encodes CAISDGQGIYEQYF.

This clonotype came up many times. This sequence joins TRBV7-2 and TRBJ2-7; unclear D gene. Germline V gene sequence: CDR1 SGHTA, CDR2 FQGNSA. Deletions cut 3 bases from V and 5 bases from J, with 8 bases between. This CDR3 region has 12 residues. The CDR3 sequence: CASSFGVNEQYF. CDR3 nucleotides: TGTGCCAGCAGCTTTGGAGTGAACGAGCAGTACTTC.

The V gene is TRBV3-1, the J gene TRBJ2-5, with 9 bases aligning to TRBD2. The CDR3 covers 17 residues. V shed 1 base, J shed 4 bases, and the junction held 10 bases outside the gene matches. The germline gives CDR1 LGHDT, CDR2 YNNKEL (reference sequence). CDR3 sequence: CASSQVLAGGGRETQYF. CDR3 DNA sequence: TGTGCCAGCAGCCAAGTGCTCGCGGGGGGGGGCCGAGAGACCCAGTACTTC.

This chain joins TRBV13 and TRBJ2-7; the match to TRBD2 covers 9 bases. Per germline, CDR1 PRHDT and CDR2 FYEKMQ (reference sequence). J lost 1 base, V lost 4 bases, and 17 bases had no gene match. CDR3 length: 19 residues. CDR3 nucleotides: TGTGCCAGCAGCTCCCCTTTGGCGGGAGGGCCGGGTATGTCCTACGAGCAGTACTTC. It is translated as CASSSPLAGGPGMSYEQYF.

This clonotype was recorded many times. The genes are TRBV10-3 and TRBJ2-3; TRBD2 agrees at 10 bases. V lost 3 bases, J lost 1 base, and 7 bases stayed unmatched. The CDR3 sequence is 17 residues long. CDR1 and CDR2 (germline): ENHRY, SYGVKD. The CDR3: CAISEEGLAGGTDTQYF. The CDR3 bases are TGTGCCATCAGTGAAGAAGGTCTAGCGGGGGGCACAGATACGCAGTATTTT.

The V gene is TRBV6-1, the J gene TRBJ2-5; TRBD1 agrees at 9 bases. V trimming: 7 bases; J trimming: 1 base; junction bases outside the gene matches: 4. CDR3 length equals 14 residues. Germline V gene sequence: CDR1 MNHNS, CDR2 SASEGT. CDR3 sequence: CASKQGASQETQYF. Here the CDR3 DNA reads TGTGCCAGCAAACAGGGGGCTTCCCAAGAGACCCAGTACTTC.

This clonotype has more than one count but fewer than ten. The chain has TRBV6-1 and TRBJ2-7, with 7 bases matching TRBD1. The CDR3 has 15 amino acids. CDR1 and CDR2 (germline): MNHNS, SASEGT. The V segment lost 2 bases and the J segment 3 bases; nucleotides outside the gene matches: 7. The CDR3 here is CASSERTGSFYEQYF. CDR3 nucleotides: TGTGCCAGCAGTGAAAGGACAGGATCCTTCTACGAGCAGTACTTC.

The chain carries TRBV15 and TRBJ2-7, with 9 nucleotides matching TRBD1. This CDR3 is 14 amino acids long. From germline, CDR1 is LNHNV and CDR2 YYDKDF (reference sequence). V shed 2 bases, J shed 7 bases, and the junction held 6 bases outside the gene matches. The CDR3: CATSRPGQGREQYF. The CDR3 DNA is TGTGCCACCAGCAGACCGGGACAGGGACGGGAGCAGTACTTC.

The table lists this clonotype with a few counts. This chain joins TRBV16 and TRBJ1-1; possibly TRBD1 for D (6 bases). The CDR3 covers 15 residues. CDR1 and CDR2 (germline): KGHSY, FQNENV. V was cut by 0 bases and J by 1 base, with 9 bases left in between. The chain's CDR3 is CASSQSGGPNTEAFF. The CDR3 region has the DNA TGTGCCAGCAGCCAATCAGGGGGGCCGAACACTGAAGCTTTCTTT.

This clonotype was seen repeatedly, ten times or more. The chain has TRBV24-1 and TRBJ2-5; 8 bases are shared with TRBD1. The J segment lost 3 bases and the V segment lost 7 bases, leaving 3 bases of the junction unmatched. The CDR3 runs to 13 residues. Germline V lookup: CDR1 KGHDR, CDR2 SFDVKD. The CDR3 loop reads CATRDRAEETQYF. Here the CDR3 DNA reads TGTGCCACCAGGGACAGGGCGGAAGAGACCCAGTACTTC.

The chain joins TRBV20-1 to TRBJ1-1; the D is unclear. The CDR3 is made up of 13 amino acids. Trimming removed 1 base at V and 6 bases at J, with 12 bases between. Germline V gene lookup returns CDR1 DFQATT and CDR2 SNEGSKA (reference sequence). The CDR3 DNA is TGCAGTGCTAGAGGATGGGGATATCCTGAAGCTTTCTTT. This codes for CSARGWGYPEAFF.

The chain uses TRBV4-3 and TRBJ2-2; 11 bases line up with TRBD1. Germline V gene lookup returns CDR1 LGHNA and CDR2 YSLEER. The CDR3 loop spans 15 amino acids. The V segment lost 4 bases and the J segment 4 bases; nucleotides outside the gene matches: 2. The CDR3 region is CASSPDRGPTGELFF. The DNA for the CDR3 is TGCGCCAGCAGCCCGGACAGGGGGCCCACCGGGGAGCTGTTTTTT.

CDR3 DNA: TGTGCCAGCAGCCTACCTCCCAAAACAGGGCTCTCTGGGGCCAACGTCCTGACTTTC. This sequence encodes CASSLPPKTGLSGANVLTF. The chain carries TRBV3-1 and TRBJ2-6, with D perhaps matching TRBD1 (6 bases). Trimming left V 4 bases short and J 0 bases short, with 19 bases between. The CDR3 length is 19 residues. In germline, CDR1 is LGHDT, CDR2 YNNKEL (reference sequence). The full variable domain, in which reference TRBV3-1 and TRBJ2-6 provide the parts outside the CDR3, is DTAVSQTPKYLVTQMGNDKSIKCEQNLGHDTMYWYKQDSKKFLKIMFSYNNKELIINETVPNRFSPKSPDKAHLNLHINSLELGDSAVYFCASSLPPKTGLSGANVLTFGAGSRLTVL.

The chain carries TRBV27 and TRBJ2-1; 9 bases fit TRBD1. The germline V gene encodes CDR1 MNHEY and CDR2 SMNVEV (reference sequence). This CDR3 is 13 amino acids long. V was clipped by 2 bases and J by 8 bases; unmatched bases: 1. The CDR3 region is CASSLNRGHEQFF. CDR3 nucleotides: TGTGCCAGCAGTTTAAACAGGGGGCATGAGCAGTTCTTC.

This clonotype was picked up many times. V usage is TRBV20-1 and J usage is TRBJ2-2; D is uncertain. CDR3 length: 12 residues. Germline assignment: CDR1 DFQATT and CDR2 SNEGSKA (reference sequence). Trimming pared 4 bases from V and 4 bases from J, leaving 7 bases between. The CDR3 DNA reads as TGCAGTGCTAAACAGCCCACCGGGGAGCTGTTTTTT. This encodes CSAKQPTGELFF.

In this sample, this clonotype turned up many times. V and J are TRBV27 and TRBJ2-1; D ambiguous. The germline V gene encodes CDR1 MNHEY and CDR2 SMNVEV (reference sequence). The V end was cut by 3 bases, the J end by 8 bases, with 14 bases between. This CDR3 spans 14 amino acids. The CDR3 DNA reads as TGTGCCAGCAGTTTGGGTTTAAGGATCGATGAGCAGTTCTTC. Its translation is CASSLGLRIDEQFF.

This clonotype has ten or more counts. The chain uses TRBV28 and TRBJ1-2; no clear D. CDR3 size: 13 residues. V was cut by 7 bases and J by 4 bases, with 13 bases left in between. Germline V gene lookup returns CDR1 MDHEN and CDR2 SYDVKM. The DNA for the CDR3 is TGTGCCAGCACGTACGGCGGATTCTATGGCTACACCTTC. Protein: CASTYGGFYGYTF.

V and J are TRBV24-1 and TRBJ2-7, with D possibly matching TRBD1 (6 bases). With 3 bases removed from V and 3 bases from J, the gap between germline ends came to 23 bases. From germline, CDR1 is KGHDR and CDR2 SFDVKD. The CDR3 length is 18 residues. The DNA of the CDR3 is TGTGCCACCAGTGATCGTACGACAGGTCCCTACCCTTTCTACGAGCAGTACTTC. It yields the protein CATSDRTTGPYPFYEQYF.

This clonotype was seen at least ten times. The gene calls are TRBV29-1 and TRBJ2-7; D unclear. CDR1 and CDR2 from the germline V gene are SQVTM and ANQGSEA. Trimming removed 2 bases at V and 4 bases at J, with 21 bases between. This CDR3 is 16 amino acids long. CDR3 sequence: CSVEKGLAVPPYEQYF. The CDR3 DNA is TGCAGCGTTGAAAAGGGCCTGGCAGTTCCCCCATACGAGCAGTACTTC.

The rearrangement joins TRBV6-1 to TRBJ1-5; D is ambiguous. The V end was cut by 5 bases, the J end by 1 base, with 12 bases between. This CDR3 has 15 amino acids. Germline CDR1 and CDR2: MNHNS and SASEGT. In nucleotides, the CDR3 is TGTGCCAGCAGTCCCAGCGGTTCCAGCAATCAGCCCCAGCATTTT. Translation: CASSPSGSSNQPQHF.

This clonotype was recorded many times. The J gene is TRBJ1-2, the V gene TRBV27, with 8 bases aligning to TRBD1. Germline V gene lookup returns CDR1 MNHEY and CDR2 SMNVEV (reference sequence). J was trimmed by 8 bases and V by 5 bases; bases with no gene match: 7. CDR3 length equals 13 residues. The CDR3 here is CASSQGAVRGYTF. The CDR3 coding sequence is TGTGCCAGCAGTCAGGGGGCGGTTAGGGGCTACACCTTC.

V is TRBV7-9 and J is TRBJ2-5; TRBD1 aligns across 11 bases. This CDR3 is 14 amino acids long. CDR1 and CDR2 from the germline V gene are SEHNR and FQNEAQ (reference sequence). The ends lost 5 bases at V and 10 bases at J; junction bases unmatched: 9. CDR3 region: CASSLEGQGGIQYF. The CDR3 nucleotides are TGTGCCAGCAGCCTAGAGGGACAGGGGGGAATCCAGTACTTC.

This rearrangement joins TRBV6-1 to TRBJ1-1; D may be TRBD1 (5 bases). This CDR3 is built from 14 residues. Germline V lookup: CDR1 MNHNS, CDR2 SASEGT. The V end lost 5 bases, the J end lost 0 bases, and 10 bases lay between the germline ends. The CDR3 region has the DNA TGTGCCAGCAGTCTTCAGGGAGTGAACACTGAAGCTTTCTTT. It encodes CASSLQGVNTEAFF.

This clonotype has only a few counts. This chain connects TRBV11-2 to TRBJ2-1; D is ambiguous. Germline V CDR1 and CDR2: SGHAT, FQNNGV. The CDR3 has 14 residues. V gave up 5 bases and J gave up 5 bases, with 13 bases separating them. CDR3 sequence (DNA): TGTGCCAGCAGCCCACAGCTCAGAAACAATGAGCAGTTCTTC. Its translation is CASSPQLRNNEQFF.

A remark on this clonotype: A read error may explain this, as a much larger clone is one base away. As DNA, the CDR3 is TGTGCCAGCAGGTCTCGGACGGCTGGGCTTTCTGGGGGCAACGTCCTGACTTTC. Protein sequence: CASRSRTAGLSGGNVLTF. V and J are TRBV11-1 and TRBJ2-6; D possibly matches TRBD1 or TRBD2 (5 bases each). CDR3 length: 18 amino acids. CDR1 SGHAT and CDR2 FQDESV come from the germline V gene (reference sequence).

This chain connects TRBV4-3 to TRBJ2-2; 10 bases are shared with TRBD2. Germline values: CDR1 LGHNA, CDR2 YSLEER. V trimming: 0 bases; J trimming: 6 bases; junction bases outside the gene matches: 7. This CDR3 has 17 residues. Here the CDR3 reads CASSQDRSGRVSGELFF. The CDR3 DNA follows: TGCGCCAGCAGCCAAGATAGGAGCGGGAGGGTTTCCGGGGAGCTGTTTTTT.

The chain couples TRBV4-1 to TRBJ2-5, with 8 bases identical to TRBD2. CDR3 length: 16 residues. J gave up 0 bases and V 4 bases, and 7 bases lay outside the gene matches. In germline, CDR1 is MGHRA, CDR2 YSYEKL. CDR3 sequence (DNA): TGCGCCAGCAGCCGATCAGCGGGGGAGTACCAAGAGACCCAGTACTTC. Encoded protein: CASSRSAGEYQETQYF.